This is a list of T cell receptor beta chains from one sample in a study of brain T cells in children with intractable seizures. Sequencing was performed with immunoSEQ multiplex PCR; in TCRdb, only in-frame clones are kept and a portion is missing. This sample yields about 350,000 clones, of which 85% to 95% are seen a single time; 5.7% belongs to the top ten. Sequenced here: peripheral blood, sampled about 5 months after surgery. The receptor source for this set is a boy in the first two years of life with tuberous sclerosis and intractable seizures. Both conserved end residues are part of each CDR3. A D gene is named only where the DNA matches it firmly. Clone size is shown for a subset of rows, as once, few, many or a class of expanded clone.

V	D	J	size	DNA	CDR3
TRBV19	.	TRBJ1-5	.	TGTGCCAGTAGTATAGGTTCGGGGGCTCGCAATCAGCCCCAGCATTTT	CASSIGSGARNQPQHF
TRBV25-1	TRBD2	TRBJ2-1	.	TGTGCCAGCCGGACTAGCGGGTCGGTTGAGCAGTTCTTC	CASRTSGSVEQFF
TRBV5-4	.	TRBJ1-4	.	TGTGCCAGCAGCAAAGACCCTTCAACTAATGAAAAACTGTTTTTT	CASSKDPSTNEKLFF
TRBV7-3	.	TRBJ1-2	.	TGTGCCAGCAGCCCCCTCCCAGGCTATGGCTACACCTTC	CASSPLPGYGYTF
TRBV7-9	.	TRBJ1-2	.	TGTGCCAGCAGCCTCGTCGGACTGAATTTCTATGGCTACACCTTC	CASSLVGLNFYGYTF
TRBV2	.	TRBJ2-3	.	TGTGCCAGCAGTGCGCTAGATACGCAGTATTTT	CASSALDTQYF
TRBV24-1	.	TRBJ2-3	.	TGTGCCACCAGTGATTTGTTCGGAGATACGCAGTATTTT	CATSDLFGDTQYF
TRBV19	TRBD1	TRBJ1-2	.	TGTGCCAGTAGTATTCACCCCGGGACAGCCAACTATGGCTACACCTTC	CASSIHPGTANYGYTF
TRBV6-5	.	TRBJ2-7	.	TGTGCCAGCAGTTACGACCGCTACGAGCAGTACTTC	CASSYDRYEQYF
TRBV10-3	TRBD2	TRBJ2-7	.	TGTGCCATCAGTGAGCCACCGACTAGCGGCTACGAGCAGTACTTC	CAISEPPTSGYEQYF
TRBV7-8	.	TRBJ1-2	.	TGTGCCAGCAGTTACCGAGACGGGGATGGCTACACCTTC	CASSYRDGDGYTF
TRBV24-1	TRBD1	TRBJ1-5	.	TGTGCCACCAGTGATTCAACAGGGGGTTGGCCCCAGCATTTT	CATSDSTGGWPQHF
TRBV10-3	.	TRBJ1-1	.	TGTGCCATCAGTGACGGCCAGAACACTGAAGCTTTCTTT	CAISDGQNTEAFF
TRBV12-5	TRBD2	TRBJ2-3	.	TGTGCTAGTGGCGCCAAACTAGCGGGAGGGACCATCGATACGCAGTATTTT	CASGAKLAGGTIDTQYF
TRBV9	.	TRBJ1-2	.	TGTGCCAGCAGCGTAGAGACAACAGCCTCAAACTATGGCTACACCTTC	CASSVETTASNYGYTF
TRBV5-4	TRBD2	TRBJ2-7	.	TGTGCCAGCAGCTTGGATAGCGGGAGGCCTTACGAGCAGTACTTC	CASSLDSGRPYEQYF
TRBV20-1	TRBD1	TRBJ2-5	.	TGCAGTGCTAGTGGACAGGGGAATGAAGAGACCCAGTACTTC	CSASGQGNEETQYF
TRBV10-3	.	TRBJ2-7	.	TGTGCCATCAGTGACAGGGAGACGCACGAGCAGTACTTC	CAISDRETHEQYF
TRBV14	.	TRBJ2-1	.	TGTGCCAGCAGCGGGGGGGGGCCCTCCTACAATGAGCAGTTCTTC	CASSGGGPSYNEQFF
TRBV19	.	TRBJ1-1	once	TGTGCCAGTAGTATTGGCGGACTTTCTGAAGCTTTCTTT	CASSIGGLSEAFF
TRBV19	.	TRBJ1-5	.	TGTGCCAGTAGCTTAAGACATGTAGAGGGGGGGAATCAGCCCCAGCATTTT	CASSLRHVEGGNQPQHF
TRBV7-2	.	TRBJ1-2	.	TGTGCCAGCAGCTTAGAGGGTTTTAACTATGGCTACACCTTC	CASSLEGFNYGYTF
TRBV24-1	.	TRBJ2-2	.	TGTGCCACCAGTGATCTGGCAGCCGGGGAGCTGTTTTTT	CATSDLAAGELFF
TRBV27	.	TRBJ2-7	once	TGTGCCAGCAGTTTATCGCCGGGGGGCCCTTTCCAAGTCGAGCAGTACTTC	CASSLSPGGPFQVEQYF